This passage covers 9 T cell receptor beta chains from one sample sequenced in a study of shared clonotypes between healthy human individuals. Here immunoSEQ multiplex PCR was the method, and the copy in TCRdb shows in-frame clones only, minus some. The sample carries 2 million to 3 million clones, 80% to 95% recorded once. Sequenced sample: naive CD4+ T cells from PBMCs. Subset specified: CD45RA+ positively selected. The receptors shown here come from a man younger than 35 in good health. Some clones in this sample may be carry-over from other donors' samples.

This chain's CDR3 is CASSFRMNTEAFF. The CDR3 DNA follows: TGTGCCAGCAGCTTTAGGATGAACACTGAAGCTTTCTTT. This chain uses TRBV11-3 with TRBJ1-1; D gene unclear. The CDR3 totals 13 residues. Germline V gives CDR1 SGHNT, CDR2 YENEEA. The V and J ends lost 3 bases and 0 bases respectively, with 5 bases between them.

Only one count was recorded for this clone. The V gene is TRBV9, the J gene TRBJ1-1; 7 bases line up with TRBD1. From germline, CDR1 is SGDLS and CDR2 YYNGEE. Losses at the gene ends were 2 bases for V and 5 bases for J; bases not matched to a gene: 12. The CDR3 covers 16 residues. CDR3: CASSVQRGGALTEAFF. The CDR3 coding sequence is TGTGCCAGCAGCGTTCAAAGAGGGGGCGCCTTGACTGAAGCTTTCTTT.

V gene TRBV28 combines with J gene TRBJ2-1, with 13 nucleotides matching TRBD2. CDR1 and CDR2 (germline): MDHEN, SYDVKM. V lost 6 bases to trimming and J lost 4 bases; unmatched junction nucleotides: 6. This CDR3 contains 16 residues. CDR3 in amino acids: CASRILAGGIYNEQFF. In nucleotides, the CDR3 is TGTGCCAGCAGAATACTAGCGGGAGGGATTTACAATGAGCAGTTCTTC.

Of note for this clone: A much larger clone lies one base from this, so it may be a read error. Other DNA sequences within the sample encode an identical CDR3. This chain links TRBV5-6 with TRBJ2-1; 7 nucleotides align to TRBD2. The J segment lost 0 bases and the V segment lost 0 bases, leaving 0 bases of the junction unmatched. The germline gives CDR1 SGHDT, CDR2 YYEEEE. This CDR3 has 15 residues. The DNA of the CDR3 is TGTGCCAGCAGCTTGGGCGGGAGCTCCTACAATGAGCAGTTCTTC. Translation gives CASSLGGSSYNEQFF.

The V and J genes are TRBV4-2 and TRBJ2-7, with 10 bases identical to TRBD2. The V gene's germline CDR1 is LGHNA and CDR2 YNFKEQ. With 0 bases clipped from V and 2 bases from J, the junction kept 4 bases outside the gene matches. The CDR3 contains 16 residues. CDR3 amino acids: CASSQDSSGRAYEQYF. The CDR3 DNA sequence: TGTGCCAGCAGCCAAGATTCGAGCGGGAGGGCCTACGAGCAGTACTTC.

This clone occurred a few times. The rearrangement links TRBV7-9 to TRBJ1-1; tentative D call: TRBD1 (5 bases). The CDR3 totals 15 residues. Germline V gene sequence: CDR1 SEHNR, CDR2 FQNEAQ (reference sequence). V was cut by 0 bases and J by 2 bases, with 10 bases left in between. This CDR3 reads CASSLASRGNTEAFF. Here the CDR3 DNA reads TGTGCCAGCAGCTTAGCTTCGAGGGGTAACACTGAAGCTTTCTTT.

The chain carries TRBV7-2 and TRBJ2-2, with 8 bases aligning to TRBD2. Trimming cost V 5 bases and J 0 bases; bases outside gene matches: 11. This CDR3 has 18 amino acids. Germline V gene sequence: CDR1 SGHTA, CDR2 FQGNSA. In DNA form, the CDR3 reads TGTGCCAGCAGCCCGGCCCGCGGACTAGCAGCGAACACCGGGGAGCTGTTTTTT. It translates to CASSPARGLAANTGELFF.

The chain couples TRBV6-1 to TRBJ2-5, with no clear D. Trimming removed 0 bases from V and 7 bases from J, with 18 bases in between. The CDR3 spans 16 residues. CDR1 is MNHNS and CDR2 is SASEGT in the germline V gene. This CDR3 reads CASSEALATPVGTQYF. As DNA, the CDR3 is TGTGCCAGCAGTGAAGCGTTGGCTACCCCCGTTGGGACCCAGTACTTC.

The V and J genes are TRBV28 and TRBJ2-7; TRBD1 agrees at 8 bases. The germline V gene encodes CDR1 MDHEN and CDR2 SYDVKM. Germline trimming cut 6 bases from V and 1 base from J; bases unmatched to any gene: 14. The CDR3 has 17 residues. The CDR3 reads CASSRPAGGVESYEQYF. CDR3 in DNA: TGTGCCAGCAGCCGACCCGCAGGGGGCGTTGAGTCCTACGAGCAGTACTTC.